The 18 T cell receptor beta chains below were found in one sample sequenced in a study of blood T cell repertoires in COVID-19. Here immunoSEQ multiplex PCR was the method, and the copy in TCRdb shows in-frame clones only, minus some. The sample has about 160,000 clones, around 81% seen once; the top ten hold roughly 11%. Sequenced sample: peripheral blood. These receptors were taken from a man aged 55 to 70 with active or convalescent COVID-19.

V gene TRBV29-1 combines with J gene TRBJ2-5, with D perhaps TRBD1 (6 bases). V lost 6 bases and J lost 0, with 26 bases in between. The CDR3 is 18 amino acids. Germline V lookup: CDR1 SQVTM, CDR2 ANQGSEA. CDR3 in amino acids: CSVPDPGHQNFYQETQYF. The CDR3 region has the DNA TGCAGCGTCCCAGACCCGGGACACCAAAACTTCTACCAAGAGACCCAGTACTTC.

The chain carries TRBV3-1 (or the pseudogene TRBV3-2) and TRBJ1-1; D might be TRBD1 (5 bases). Trimming pared 4 bases from V and 1 base from J, leaving 13 bases between. Germline loops: CDR1 LGHDT, CDR2 YNNKEL (reference sequence). The CDR3 length is 15 residues. The CDR3 coding sequence is TGTGCCAGCAGCCTAGCAGGTCAGGGGAACACTGAAGCTTTCTTT. It codes for CASSLAGQGNTEAFF.

This chain joins TRBV28 and TRBJ1-1; D remains ambiguous. The CDR3 covers 14 residues. The ends were cut back, 6 bases at V and 3 bases at J, with 14 bases in the middle. Germline V lookup: CDR1 MDHEN, CDR2 SYDVKM. The CDR3 is CASRPGQYYTEAFF. CDR3 DNA sequence: TGTGCCAGCAGGCCAGGTCAATACTACACTGAAGCTTTCTTT.

V and J are TRBV5-4 and TRBJ2-3; 13 bases agree with TRBD2. This CDR3 has 18 amino acids. CDR1 and CDR2 from the germline V gene are SGHNT and YYREEE (reference sequence). The trim removed 0 bases at V and 1 base at J, leaving 5 bases unmatched. CDR3 protein: CASSLGGGLAGGTDTQYF. CDR3 nucleotide sequence: TGTGCCAGCAGCTTGGGAGGTGGACTAGCGGGGGGCACAGATACGCAGTATTTT.

The V and J genes are TRBV21-1 and TRBJ2-7; whether TRBD2, the table's D call, matches the DNA was not checked. TRBV21-1 is labeled a pseudogene. The CDR3 totals 15 residues. The CDR3 DNA reads TGTGCCAGCAGCAAAGCCGTTAGGAATAGCGGGAGGGGGTACTTC. It translates to CASSKAVRNSGRGYF.

This clone has only a few counts. The V and J genes are TRBV6-6 and TRBJ2-5; D is possibly TRBD2 (5 bases). Trimming pared 4 bases from V and 5 bases from J, leaving 14 bases between. The germline gives CDR1 MNHNY, CDR2 SVGAGI (reference sequence). This CDR3 region has 14 residues. The CDR3 coding sequence is TGTGCCAGCAGTTTTACTCGTACGGGGGAGACCCAGTACTTC. This sequence encodes CASSFTRTGETQYF.

CDR3 in amino acids: CATRASGSNEQYF. CDR3 sequence (DNA): TGTGCCACCAGGGCTAGCGGGAGCAACGAGCAGTACTTC. The rearrangement joins TRBV15 to TRBJ2-7; TRBD2 matches 10 bases. Germline CDR1 reads LNHNV; CDR2 reads YYDKDF (reference sequence). The CDR3 consists of 13 residues. V lost 6 bases, J lost 5 bases, and 4 bases stayed unmatched. Full variable domain (remainder filled in from reference TRBV15 and TRBJ2-7): DAMVIQNPRYQVTQFGKPVTLSCSQTLNHNVMYWYQQKSSQAPKLLFHYYDKDFNNEADTPDNFQSRRPNTSFCFLDIRSPGLGDTAMYLCATRASGSNEQYFGPGTRLTVT.

The chain has TRBV6-5 and TRBJ1-4, with a weak D call TRBD1 (5 bases). The CDR3 spans 13 residues. Germline V gives CDR1 MNHEY, CDR2 SVGAGI. Trimming left V 8 bases short and J 14 bases short, with 21 bases between. The CDR3 sequence: CASSGGNGTNLFF. The DNA of the CDR3 is TGTGCCAGCTCCGGCGGGAATGGGACTAACCTGTTTTTT.

The rearrangement joins TRBV7-9 to TRBJ2-7, with 7 nucleotides matching TRBD2. This CDR3 has 14 amino acids. Germline V gene lookup returns CDR1 SEHNR and CDR2 FQNEAQ (reference sequence). Trimming removed 10 bases from V and 3 bases from J; junction bases left unmatched: 12. CDR3 residues: CAIDRGGDYYEQYF. The CDR3 coding sequence is TGTGCCATTGACCGAGGCGGGGACTACTACGAGCAGTACTTC.

This chain joins TRBV28 and TRBJ1-5; no firm D call. In germline, CDR1 is MDHEN, CDR2 SYDVKM. V lost 6 bases, J lost 5 bases, and 14 bases lay in between. The CDR3 consists of 14 residues. The CDR3 region is CASSRRKGDQPQHF. DNA for the CDR3: TGTGCCAGCAGCCGCAGGAAGGGAGATCAGCCCCAGCATTTT.

The gene calls are TRBV2 and TRBJ1-5, with 9 bases fitting TRBD1. V was clipped by 2 bases and J by 5 bases; unmatched bases: 4. The CDR3 is 15 amino acids. Per the germline V gene, CDR1 is SNHLY and CDR2 is FYNNEI. The CDR3 is CASSENRGRYQPQHF. Written as DNA, the CDR3 is TGTGCCAGCAGTGAAAACAGGGGGCGTTATCAGCCCCAGCATTTT.

This clone was observed a handful of times. The chain links TRBV5-4 to TRBJ2-1; TRBD2 agrees at 11 bases. The CDR3 is made up of 17 amino acids. The germline CDR1 and CDR2 sequences are SGHNT and YYREEE (reference sequence). J lost 4 bases, V lost 3 bases, and 9 bases had no gene match. The CDR3 spells CASSSLSGGARYNEQFF. CDR3 DNA sequence: TGTGCCAGCAGCTCCCTTAGCGGGGGGGCCCGGTACAATGAGCAGTTCTTC.

The J gene is TRBJ2-7, the V gene TRBV5-1; TRBD1 agrees at 7 bases. Per germline, CDR1 SGHRS and CDR2 YFSETQ. The V gene end was trimmed by 4 bases and the J gene end by 2 bases; junction bases not matched to a gene: 3. The CDR3 totals 13 residues. The CDR3: CASSVGQPYEQYF. The CDR3, as DNA: TGCGCCAGCAGCGTGGGACAGCCCTACGAGCAGTACTTC.

The rearrangement joins TRBV7-2 to TRBJ2-2; TRBD2 aligns across 8 bases. CDR3 length equals 16 residues. J gave up 0 bases and V 4 bases, and 4 bases lay outside the gene matches. CDR1 SGHTA and CDR2 FQGNSA come from the germline V gene. The CDR3 region is CASSSMGLANTGELFF. The CDR3 DNA reads TGTGCCAGCAGCTCCATGGGACTAGCGAACACCGGGGAGCTGTTTTTT.

The gene calls are TRBV7-9 and TRBJ1-1; 8 nucleotides line up with TRBD1. Trimming cost V 5 bases and J 1 base; bases outside gene matches: 9. Looked up from germline, CDR1 is SEHNR and CDR2 is FQNEAQ (reference sequence). CDR3 length: 16 residues. As DNA, the CDR3 is TGTGCCAGCAGCCGACGACGTGGACAGGGGAACACTGAAGCTTTCTTT. Protein sequence: CASSRRRGQGNTEAFF. Full variable domain (rest looked up from reference TRBV7-9 and TRBJ1-1): DTGVSQNPRHKITKRGQNVTFRCDPISEHNRLYWYRQTLGQGPEFLTYFQNEAQLEKSRLLSDRFSAERPKGSFSTLEIQRTEQGDSAMYLCASSRRRGQGNTEAFFGQGTRLTVV.

The table lists this clone with a few counts. This chain links TRBV18 with TRBJ1-3; D gene unclear. The CDR3 consists of 17 residues. Trimming removed 2 bases at V and 0 bases at J, with 14 bases between. The germline CDR1 and CDR2 sequences are KGHSH and LQKENI. CDR3 DNA sequence: TGTGCCAGCTCACCAGTGGCCAGGTCTCACTCTGGAAACACCATATATTTT. This sequence encodes CASSPVARSHSGNTIYF.

The CDR3 DNA reads as TGCGCCAGCACTCTTGGGGGGGTGGGTAATTCACCCCTCCACTTT. It translates to CASTLGGVGNSPLHF. This rearrangement joins TRBV5-1 to TRBJ1-6; D possibly corresponds to TRBD1 (5 bases). CDR3 length: 15 residues. From germline, CDR1 is SGHRS and CDR2 YFSETQ. V was trimmed by 6 bases and J by 6 bases, leaving 16 bases between them. The full variable domain, completed using reference TRBV5-1 and TRBJ1-6, is KAGVTQTPRYLIKTRGQQVTLSCSPISGHRSVSWYQQTPGQGLQFLFEYFSETQRNKGNFPGRFSGRQFSNSRSEMNVSTLELGDSALYLCASTLGGVGNSPLHFGNGTRLTVT.

The chain joins TRBV19 to TRBJ1-5; D gene ambiguous. Germline V gives CDR1 LNHDA, CDR2 SQIVND (reference sequence). The CDR3 loop spans 13 amino acids. Deletions cut 10 bases from V and 0 bases from J, with 10 bases between. For the CDR3, the DNA is TGTGCCACCGCGAGGGATAGCAATCAGCCCCAGCATTTT. Protein product: CATARDSNQPQHF. The full variable domain, completed using reference TRBV19 and TRBJ1-5, is DGGITQSPKYLFRKEGQNVTLSCEQNLNHDAMYWYRQDPGQGLRLIYYSQIVNDFQKGDIAEGYSVSREKKESFPLTVTSAQKNPTAFYLCATARDSNQPQHFGDGTRLSIL.